A single sample gave rise to the 16 T cell receptor beta chains below, sequenced in a study of CD8 T cells in ankylosing spondylitis. MiXCR was run by TCRdb on the 5' RACE reads, yielding one entry per CDR3 protein. The data hold roughly 700,000 distinct CDR3 sequences, with under 20% observed a single time. General study points: A TCR beta motif made of 7 to 9 highly homologous variants seemed typical of ankylosing spondylitis blood.

Their antigens are not known. The sequencing sample was made of blood, either unsorted or a sorted T cell fraction (not recorded which). These TCRs come from a male donor with ankylosing spondylitis.

In this sample, this clonotype turned up a few times. The genes are TRBV20-1 and TRBJ1-1; D gene uncertain. Germline V gene data show CDR1 as DFQATT and CDR2 as SNEGSKA (reference sequence). CDR3 size: 11 residues. The germline V and J ends were trimmed by 1 base and 11 bases, with 11 bases remaining between them. The CDR3 sequence: CSARVGPSAFF. The CDR3 DNA follows: TGCAGTGCTAGAGTCGGACCCTCGGCTTTCTTT.

The chain employs TRBV7-2 and TRBJ2-6, with D possibly being TRBD2 (5 bases). The CDR3 is made up of 16 amino acids. The V gene lost 5 bases and the J gene lost 1 base, with 12 bases spanning the gap. Germline V gene data show CDR1 as SGHTA and CDR2 as FQGNSA. This CDR3 reads CASSLTTSSGANVLTF. The CDR3 DNA reads TGTGCCAGCAGCCTCACCACTAGTTCTGGGGCCAACGTCCTGACTTTC.

This clonotype was counted only a few times. V gene TRBV4-2 combines with J gene TRBJ2-2; 12 positions match TRBD2. V lost 1 base and J lost 5; bases outside the gene matches: 8. This CDR3 comprises 18 residues. Germline V gene lookup returns CDR1 LGHNA and CDR2 YNFKEQ. CDR3 DNA: TGTGCCAGCAGCCAAGGGAGACTAGCGGGAGTCGAAACCGGGGAGCTGTTTTTT. Translating it yields CASSQGRLAGVETGELFF.

This sequence joins TRBV10-2 and TRBJ2-3, with 9 positions matching TRBD2. Germline V lookup: CDR1 WSHSY, CDR2 SAAADI. With 0 bases clipped from V and 1 base from J, the junction kept 5 bases outside the gene matches. This CDR3 contains 17 residues. DNA of the CDR3: TGCGCCAGCAGTGAGTCAGTAGCGGGAGTCGGCACAGATACGCAGTATTTT. Its protein is CASSESVAGVGTDTQYF.

The gene calls are TRBV20-1 and TRBJ2-1, with D perhaps TRBD1 (7 bases). V was clipped by 5 bases and J by 8 bases, with 22 bases between them. CDR1 is DFQATT and CDR2 is SNEGSKA in the germline V gene (reference sequence). This CDR3 contains 15 residues. The CDR3 region is CSAPLGAGGGYEQFF. CDR3 bases: TGCAGTGCTCCCCTTGGGGCAGGGGGAGGCTATGAGCAGTTCTTC.

This clonotype has a handful of counts. J is TRBJ2-5 and V is TRBV12-3 or TRBV12-4; D may be TRBD2 (6 bases). CDR3 length: 14 amino acids. The V end was cut by 3 bases, the J end by 1 base, with 9 bases between. CDR3 bases: TGTGCCAGCAGTTTGTGGACTACCCAAGAGACCCAGTACTTC. It translates to CASSLWTTQETQYF.

This clonotype appeared once. The chain couples TRBV2 to TRBJ1-2, with 10 nucleotides matching TRBD1. The CDR3 has 18 residues. In germline, CDR1 is SNHLY, CDR2 FYNNEI. J gave up 3 bases and V 3 bases, and 13 bases lay outside the gene matches. In DNA, the CDR3 is TGTGCCAGCAGTGATCCGGGACAGGGGATTTTTCTCGACTATGGCTACACCTTC. The encoded protein is CASSDPGQGIFLDYGYTF. The entire variable domain, with the rest obtained from reference TRBV2 and TRBJ1-2, is as follows: EPEVTQTPSHQVTQMGQEVILRCVPISNHLYFYWYRQILGQKVEFLVSFYNNEISEKSEIFDDQFSVERPDGSNFTLKIRSTKLEDSAMYFCASSDPGQGIFLDYGYTFGSGTRLTVV.

This chain joins TRBV7-8 and TRBJ1-3; TRBD1 agrees at 7 bases. Trimming at V came to 5 bases and at J to 0 bases, leaving 7 bases not matched to a gene. Germline V lookup: CDR1 SGHVS, CDR2 FQNEAQ. The CDR3 spans 16 residues. CDR3 in amino acids: CASSPRDSDSGNTIYF. The CDR3 nucleotides are TGTGCCAGCAGCCCACGGGACAGCGACTCTGGAAACACCATATATTTT.

The rearrangement joins TRBV9 to TRBJ2-1, with TRBD1 as a possible D gene (6 bases). CDR1 and CDR2 from the germline V gene are SGDLS and YYNGEE. The CDR3 consists of 14 residues. V was pared by 1 base and J by 2 bases, with 7 bases between. The CDR3 DNA follows: TGTGCCAGCAGCGTAACAGGGACCTACAATGAGCAGTTCTTC. Translating gives CASSVTGTYNEQFF.

The rearrangement joins TRBV20-1 to TRBJ1-5; D perhaps matches TRBD1 (5 bases). CDR1 is DFQATT, CDR2 SNEGSKA, per germline (reference sequence). The CDR3 runs 13 residues. Deletions cut 6 bases from V and 3 bases from J, with 12 bases between. CDR3 DNA sequence: TGCAGTGCGTCAGGGCTAGTCAATCAGCCCCAGCATTTT. Protein product: CSASGLVNQPQHF.

This clonotype was detected many times. The genes are TRBV5-1 and TRBJ2-1, with D tentatively TRBD1 (5 bases). Germline V gene sequence: CDR1 SGHRS, CDR2 YFSETQ. This CDR3 is 14 amino acids long. V lost 1 base to trimming and J lost 3 bases, with 8 bases between them. CDR3 loop: CASSLSQGYNEQFF. CDR3 in DNA: TGCGCCAGCAGCTTGAGCCAGGGCTACAATGAGCAGTTCTTC.

Only a few counts were recorded for this clonotype. The genes are TRBV12-3 or TRBV12-4 and TRBJ1-1; D remains unclear. The CDR3 runs 14 residues. Trimming left V 1 base short and J 5 bases short, with 11 bases between. In DNA, the CDR3 is TGTGCCAGCAGTTTAGTAGTCAGTTGGACTGAAGCTTTCTTT. Its translation is CASSLVVSWTEAFF.

V usage is TRBV16 and J usage is TRBJ2-5; 7 bases fit TRBD2. Germline V CDR1 and CDR2: KGHSY, FQNENV. The V gene end was trimmed by 0 bases and the J gene end by 2 bases; junction bases not matched to a gene: 6. This CDR3 comprises 16 residues. CDR3 sequence: CASSQSGLAVQETQYF. The CDR3 coding sequence is TGTGCCAGCAGCCAATCTGGGCTAGCGGTACAAGAGACCCAGTACTTC.

The V gene is TRBV2, the J gene TRBJ2-4; D could derive from TRBD1 or TRBD2 (6 bases each). Looked up from germline, CDR1 is SNHLY and CDR2 is FYNNEI. Trimming shortened V by 3 bases and J by 1 base, and 10 bases separated the two germline ends. This CDR3 comprises 15 residues. The CDR3 sequence: CASSEGGWAKNIQYF. The CDR3 DNA is TGTGCCAGCAGTGAGGGGGGCTGGGCCAAAAACATTCAGTACTTC. The full variable domain, with the rest looked up from reference TRBV2 and TRBJ2-4, is EPEVTQTPSHQVTQMGQEVILRCVPISNHLYFYWYRQILGQKVEFLVSFYNNEISEKSEIFDDQFSVERPDGSNFTLKIRSTKLEDSAMYFCASSEGGWAKNIQYFGAGTRLSVL.

This chain joins TRBV29-1 and TRBJ2-2; 7 positions agree with TRBD2. CDR3 length: 15 amino acids. Germline CDR1 is SQVTM and CDR2 is ANQGSEA. Trimming removed 2 bases from V and 5 bases from J; junction bases left unmatched: 8. CDR3 DNA: TGCAGCGTTGAACCTAGCAGGGAGGGGACCGGGGAGCTGTTTTTT. Amino acids: CSVEPSREGTGELFF.

The chain recombines TRBV9 with TRBJ2-1, with 7 bases matching TRBD2. V was clipped by 4 bases and J by 5 bases; unmatched bases: 6. Germline loops: CDR1 SGDLS, CDR2 YYNGEE. The CDR3 loop spans 14 amino acids. CDR3 DNA sequence: TGTGCCAGCAGCAGACGGGGGGAGAACAATGAGCAGTTCTTC. It is translated as CASSRRGENNEQFF.